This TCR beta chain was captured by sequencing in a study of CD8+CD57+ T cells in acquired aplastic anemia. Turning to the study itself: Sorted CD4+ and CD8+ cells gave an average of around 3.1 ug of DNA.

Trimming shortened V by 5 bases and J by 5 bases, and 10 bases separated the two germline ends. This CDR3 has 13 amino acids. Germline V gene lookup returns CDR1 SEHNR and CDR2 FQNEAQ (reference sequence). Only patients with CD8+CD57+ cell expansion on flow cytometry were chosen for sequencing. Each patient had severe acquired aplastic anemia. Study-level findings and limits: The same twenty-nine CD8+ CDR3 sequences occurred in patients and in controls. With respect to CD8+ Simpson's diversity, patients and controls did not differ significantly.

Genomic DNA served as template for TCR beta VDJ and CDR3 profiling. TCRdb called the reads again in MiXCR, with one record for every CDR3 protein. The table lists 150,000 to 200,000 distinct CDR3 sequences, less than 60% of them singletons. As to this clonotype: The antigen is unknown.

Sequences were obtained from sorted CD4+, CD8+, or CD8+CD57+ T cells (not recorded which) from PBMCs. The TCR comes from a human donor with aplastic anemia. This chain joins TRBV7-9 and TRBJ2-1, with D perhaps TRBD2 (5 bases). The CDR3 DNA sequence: TGTGCCAGCAGCGTGACACTAGACAATGAGCAGTTCTTC. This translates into CASSVTLDNEQFF.